This T cell receptor beta chain appears in the sequencing data of a study of cytomegalovirus exposure and HLA in healthy donors. V was cut by 1 base and J by 1 base, with 19 bases left in between. Germline CDR1 and CDR2: SGHTA and FQGTGA. The CDR3 sequence is 19 residues long. The PCR was carried out with 60 Vbeta primers and 13 Jbeta primers. Profiling relied on immunoSEQ multiplex PCR, and the TCRdb table lists in-frame clones only, not all of them. The sample shows roughly 200,000 clones, 65% to 85% of them seen only once. Sequenced: PBMCs. The rearrangement joins TRBV7-3 to TRBJ2-2, with a tentative D call TRBD2 (6 bases). This receptor was taken from a man in his forties or fifties in good health and CMV-seronegative. This CDR3 is CASSLRGQGGAMNTGELFF. The DNA of the CDR3 is TGTGCCAGCAGCTTAAGGGGCCAAGGCGGGGCAATGAACACCGGGGAGCTGTTTTTT.